A single sample is the source of the 2 T cell receptor beta chains below, sequenced in a study of CD8+ T cells in alopecia areata. This sample's treatment: oral pan-JAK inhibitor, 5-10 mg twice daily. In each case, RNA was isolated and then reverse transcribed into cDNA as the sequencing template. Libraries were prepared by immunoSEQ multiplex PCR; TCRdb keeps only in-frame clonotypes and omits some of them. The profile shows about 74,000 clones, around 30% of them singletons. Sample: CD8+ T cells sorted from blood, taken at week 4, from a patient treated with tofacitinib. Source of these receptors: a human donor with alopecia areata.

The CDR3 sequence is CASSAGGRGRADTQYF. CDR3 nucleotides: TGTGCCAGCAGCGCCGGAGGGAGGGGAAGGGCAGATACGCAGTATTTT. The chain is built from TRBV9 and TRBJ2-3; 7 bases agree with TRBD2. The CDR3 has 16 residues. Unmatched junction bases numbered 11, after V lost 3 bases and J lost 4 bases. Germline lookup yields CDR1 SGDLS and CDR2 YYNGEE.

In its sample, this clone was seen a few times. This sequence joins TRBV29-1 and TRBJ2-1, with 13 nucleotides matching TRBD2. This CDR3 has 14 residues. CDR1 and CDR2 from the germline V gene are SQVTM and ANQGSEA. Trimming cost V 7 bases and J 7 bases; bases outside gene matches: 7. In DNA, the CDR3 is TGCAGCGCAAAGGGACTAGCGGGAATGAATGAGCAGTTCTTC. Amino acid sequence: CSAKGLAGMNEQFF.